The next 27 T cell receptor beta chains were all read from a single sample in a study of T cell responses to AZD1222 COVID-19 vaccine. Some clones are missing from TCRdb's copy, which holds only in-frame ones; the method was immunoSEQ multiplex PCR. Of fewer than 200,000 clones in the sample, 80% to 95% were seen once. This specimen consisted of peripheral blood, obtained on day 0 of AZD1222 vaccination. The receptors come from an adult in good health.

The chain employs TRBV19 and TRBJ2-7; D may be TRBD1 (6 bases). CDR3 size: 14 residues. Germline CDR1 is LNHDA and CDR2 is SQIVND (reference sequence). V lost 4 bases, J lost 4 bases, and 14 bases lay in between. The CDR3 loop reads CASSTGGGGYEQYF. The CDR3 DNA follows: TGTGCCAGTAGTACTGGGGGCGGCGGTTACGAGCAGTACTTC.

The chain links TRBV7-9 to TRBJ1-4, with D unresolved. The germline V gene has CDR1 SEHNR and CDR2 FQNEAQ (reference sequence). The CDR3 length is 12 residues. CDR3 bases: TGTGGGTTGACGGCAACTAATGAAAAACTGTTTTTT. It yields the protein CGLTATNEKLFF.

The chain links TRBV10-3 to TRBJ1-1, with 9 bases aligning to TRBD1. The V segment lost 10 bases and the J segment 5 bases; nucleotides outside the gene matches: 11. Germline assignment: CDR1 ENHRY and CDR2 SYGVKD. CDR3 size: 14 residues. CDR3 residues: CATQPTGGWTEAFF. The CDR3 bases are TGTGCCACTCAACCCACAGGGGGCTGGACTGAAGCTTTCTTT.

The CDR3 nucleotides are TGTGCCAGCAGTATAGCGGGAGGAGGACAAGAGACCCAGTACTTC. It translates to CASSIAGGGQETQYF. The chain recombines TRBV6-5 with TRBJ2-5; TRBD2 matches 10 bases. The CDR3 covers 15 residues. CDR1 and CDR2 (germline): MNHEY, SVGAGI. The junction had 5 bases not matched to a gene; V was cut back by 5 bases and J by 2 bases.

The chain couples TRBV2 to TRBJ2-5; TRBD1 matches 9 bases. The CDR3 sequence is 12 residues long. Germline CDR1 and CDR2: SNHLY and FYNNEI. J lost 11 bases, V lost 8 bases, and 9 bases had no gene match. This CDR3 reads CASGQGQGAQYF. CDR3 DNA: TGTGCCAGCGGACAGGGGCAAGGGGCTCAGTACTTC.

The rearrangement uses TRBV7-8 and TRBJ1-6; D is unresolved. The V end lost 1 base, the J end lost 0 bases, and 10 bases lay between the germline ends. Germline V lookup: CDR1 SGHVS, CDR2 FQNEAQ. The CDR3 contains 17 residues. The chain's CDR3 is CASSLGHLSSYNSPLHF. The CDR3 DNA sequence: TGTGCCAGCAGCTTAGGACACCTCAGCTCCTATAATTCACCCCTCCACTTT.

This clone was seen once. The CDR3, as DNA: TGTGCCAGCAGCTTAGATGGCTATGGCTACACCTTC. This translates into CASSLDGYGYTF. The chain employs TRBV7-2 and TRBJ1-2; D remains ambiguous. Per germline, CDR1 SGHTA and CDR2 FQGNSA. The CDR3 totals 12 residues. V lost 1 base to trimming and J lost 4 bases, with 4 bases between them.

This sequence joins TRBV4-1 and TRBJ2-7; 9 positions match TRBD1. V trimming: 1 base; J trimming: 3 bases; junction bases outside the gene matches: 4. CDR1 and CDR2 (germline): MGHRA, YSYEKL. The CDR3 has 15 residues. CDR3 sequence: CASSQADRGGYEQYF. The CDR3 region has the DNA TGCGCCAGCAGCCAAGCGGACAGGGGTGGCTACGAGCAGTACTTC.

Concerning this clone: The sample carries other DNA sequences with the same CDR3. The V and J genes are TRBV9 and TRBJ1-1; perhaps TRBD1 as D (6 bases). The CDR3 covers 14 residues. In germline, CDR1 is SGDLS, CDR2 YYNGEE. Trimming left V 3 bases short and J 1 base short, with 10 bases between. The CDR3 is CASSAQTGNTEAFF. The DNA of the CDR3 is TGTGCCAGCAGCGCTCAGACAGGGAACACTGAAGCTTTCTTT.

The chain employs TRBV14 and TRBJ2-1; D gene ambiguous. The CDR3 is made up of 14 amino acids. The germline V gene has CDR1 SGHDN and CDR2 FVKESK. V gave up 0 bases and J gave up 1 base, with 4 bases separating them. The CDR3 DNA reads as TGTGCCAGCAGCCAAGACTCGTCCTACAATGAGCAGTTCTTC. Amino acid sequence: CASSQDSSYNEQFF.

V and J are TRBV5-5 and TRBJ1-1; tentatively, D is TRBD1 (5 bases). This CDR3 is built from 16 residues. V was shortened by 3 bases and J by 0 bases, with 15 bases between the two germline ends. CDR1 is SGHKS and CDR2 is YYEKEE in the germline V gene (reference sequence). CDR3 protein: CASSSGPTVMNTEAFF. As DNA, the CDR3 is TGTGCCAGCAGCTCAGGACCGACAGTCATGAACACTGAAGCTTTCTTT.

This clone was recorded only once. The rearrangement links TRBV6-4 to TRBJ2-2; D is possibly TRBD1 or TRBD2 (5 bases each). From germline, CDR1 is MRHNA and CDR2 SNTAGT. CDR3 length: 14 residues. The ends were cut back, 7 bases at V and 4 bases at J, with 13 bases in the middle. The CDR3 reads CASTPMRGTGELFF. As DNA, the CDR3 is TGTGCCAGCACCCCGATGAGGGGCACCGGGGAGCTGTTTTTT.

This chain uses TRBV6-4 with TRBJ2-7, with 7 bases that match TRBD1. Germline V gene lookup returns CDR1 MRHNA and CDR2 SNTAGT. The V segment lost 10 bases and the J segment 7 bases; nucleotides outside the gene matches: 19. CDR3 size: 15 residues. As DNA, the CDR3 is TGTGCCAACCGAATCACCGGGACAGACATTTGGGAGCAGTACGTC. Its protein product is CANRITGTDIWEQYV.

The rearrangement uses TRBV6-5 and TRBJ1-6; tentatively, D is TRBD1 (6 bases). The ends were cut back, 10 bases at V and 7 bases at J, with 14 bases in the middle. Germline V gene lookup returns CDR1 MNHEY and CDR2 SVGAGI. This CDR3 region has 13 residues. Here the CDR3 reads CATSNTGNSPLHF. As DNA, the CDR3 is TGTGCCACCAGCAATACAGGGAATTCACCCCTCCACTTT.

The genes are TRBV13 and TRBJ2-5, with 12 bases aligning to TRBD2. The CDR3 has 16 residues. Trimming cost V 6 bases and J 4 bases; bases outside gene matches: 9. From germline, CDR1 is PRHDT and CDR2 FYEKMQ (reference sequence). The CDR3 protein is CASSYQLAGGAETQYF. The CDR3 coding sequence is TGTGCCAGCAGTTATCAACTAGCGGGGGGAGCAGAGACCCAGTACTTC.

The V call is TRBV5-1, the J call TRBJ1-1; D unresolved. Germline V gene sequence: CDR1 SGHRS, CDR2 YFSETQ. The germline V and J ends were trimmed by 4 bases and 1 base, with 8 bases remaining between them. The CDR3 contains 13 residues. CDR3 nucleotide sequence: TGCGCCAGCAGCGTAGGATCGAACACTGAAGCTTTCTTT. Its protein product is CASSVGSNTEAFF. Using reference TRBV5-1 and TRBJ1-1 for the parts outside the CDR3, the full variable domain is KAGVTQTPRYLIKTRGQQVTLSCSPISGHRSVSWYQQTPGQGLQFLFEYFSETQRNKGNFPGRFSGRQFSNSRSEMNVSTLELGDSALYLCASSVGSNTEAFFGQGTRLTVV.

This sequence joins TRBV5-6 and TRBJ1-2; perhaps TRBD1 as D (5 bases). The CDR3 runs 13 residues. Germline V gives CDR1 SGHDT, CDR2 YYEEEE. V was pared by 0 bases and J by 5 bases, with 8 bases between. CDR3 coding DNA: TGTGCCAGCAGCTTGGACAGGCTTTATGGCTACACCTTC. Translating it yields CASSLDRLYGYTF.

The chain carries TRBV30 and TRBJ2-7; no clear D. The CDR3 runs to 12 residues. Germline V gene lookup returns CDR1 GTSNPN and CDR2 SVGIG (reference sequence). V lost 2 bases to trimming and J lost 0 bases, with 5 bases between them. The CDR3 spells CAWSHDSYEQYV. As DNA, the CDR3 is TGTGCCTGGAGTCACGACTCCTACGAGCAGTACGTC.

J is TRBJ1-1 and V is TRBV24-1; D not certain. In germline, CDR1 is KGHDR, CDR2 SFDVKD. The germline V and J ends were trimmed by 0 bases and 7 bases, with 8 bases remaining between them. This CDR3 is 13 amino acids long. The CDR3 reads CATSDLTWNEAFF. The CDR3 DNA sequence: TGTGCCACCAGTGATTTGACATGGAATGAAGCTTTCTTT.

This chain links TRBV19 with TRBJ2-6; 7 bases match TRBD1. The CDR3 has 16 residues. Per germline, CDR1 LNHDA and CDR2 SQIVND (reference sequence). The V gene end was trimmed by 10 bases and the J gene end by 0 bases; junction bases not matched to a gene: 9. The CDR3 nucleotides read TGTGCCACCTCCGGGACAGTCGGCTCTGGGGCCAACGTCCTGACTTTC. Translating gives CATSGTVGSGANVLTF.

CDR3 in DNA: TGCGCCAGCAGCTTGGCTCCGGGCCCCTACGAGCAGTACTTC. Encoded protein: CASSLAPGPYEQYF. The rearrangement uses TRBV5-1 and TRBJ2-7; D is unresolved. V was shortened by 0 bases and J by 2 bases, with 9 bases between the two germline ends. This CDR3 is built from 14 residues. The germline V gene encodes CDR1 SGHRS and CDR2 YFSETQ.

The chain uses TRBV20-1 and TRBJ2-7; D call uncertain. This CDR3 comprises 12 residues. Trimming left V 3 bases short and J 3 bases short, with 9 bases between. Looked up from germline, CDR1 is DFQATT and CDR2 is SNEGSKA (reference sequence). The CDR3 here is CSASGVNYEQYF. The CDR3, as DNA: TGCAGTGCTAGTGGGGTCAACTACGAGCAGTACTTC.

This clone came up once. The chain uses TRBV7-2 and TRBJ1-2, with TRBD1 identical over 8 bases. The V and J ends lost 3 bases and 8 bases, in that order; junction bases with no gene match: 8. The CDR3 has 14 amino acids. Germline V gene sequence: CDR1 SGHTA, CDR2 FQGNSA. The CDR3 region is CASSFRQGFEGYTF. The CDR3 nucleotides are TGTGCCAGCAGCTTTCGACAGGGGTTTGAAGGCTACACCTTC.

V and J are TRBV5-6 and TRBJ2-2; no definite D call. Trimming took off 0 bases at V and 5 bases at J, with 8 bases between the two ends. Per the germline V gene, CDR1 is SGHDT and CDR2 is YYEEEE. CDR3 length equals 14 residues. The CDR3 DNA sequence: TGTGCCAGCAGCTTGGTACGAGATACCGGGGAGCTGTTTTTT. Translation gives CASSLVRDTGELFF.

For the CDR3, the DNA is TGTGCCAGCAGTGGGTCTGGGGTCTATAGCAATCAGCCCCAGCATTTT. Its translation is CASSGSGVYSNQPQHF. The chain joins TRBV25-1 to TRBJ1-5; D is unresolved. Germline-derived CDR1 and CDR2 are MGHDK and SYGVNS. V lost 4 bases to trimming and J lost 0 bases, with 13 bases between them. The length of the CDR3 is 16 residues.

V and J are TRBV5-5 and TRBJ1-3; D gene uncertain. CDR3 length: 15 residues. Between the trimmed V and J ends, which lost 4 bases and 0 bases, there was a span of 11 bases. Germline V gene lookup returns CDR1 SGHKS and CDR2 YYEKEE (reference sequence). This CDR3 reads CASSPGSNSGNTIYF. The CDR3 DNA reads TGTGCCAGCAGCCCGGGGTCCAACTCTGGAAACACCATATATTTT.

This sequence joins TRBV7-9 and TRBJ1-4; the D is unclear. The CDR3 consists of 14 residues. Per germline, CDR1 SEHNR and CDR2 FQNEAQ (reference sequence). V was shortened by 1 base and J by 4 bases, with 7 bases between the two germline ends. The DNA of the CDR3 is TGTGCCAGCAGCTTAGGAGTTGTTAATGAAAAACTGTTTTTT. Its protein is CASSLGVVNEKLFF.